These 15 T cell receptor beta chains originate from one sample sequenced in a study of T cells in localized non-small cell lung cancer. Only in-frame clones appear in the TCRdb table, and some are missing; sequencing was by immunoSEQ multiplex PCR. The table lists 2,300 or so clones, 30% to 40% of them singletons. The sample in question was lung tumor tissue, obtained before any cancer treatment. These receptors all come from a male donor older than 55 with stage I squamous cell lung carcinoma.

This chain uses TRBV18 with TRBJ1-2; the D gene is possibly TRBD1 (6 bases). The CDR3 loop spans 15 amino acids. The V end was cut by 3 bases, the J end by 8 bases, with 19 bases between. Germline loops: CDR1 KGHSH, CDR2 LQKENI. CDR3 in amino acids: CASSPGQISQGGYTF. CDR3 in DNA: TGTGCCAGCTCACCCGGACAGATTTCTCAGGGGGGCTACACCTTC.

As regards this clone: Coverage ceases 1 residue before the CDR3 finishes, and the germline J gene fills in the end. The chain recombines TRBV10-3 with TRBJ1-1; tentatively, D is TRBD1 (5 bases). Trimming took 0 bases from V and 6 from J, leaving 14 bases between them. There are 15 residues in the CDR3. Germline loops: CDR1 ENHRY, CDR2 SYGVKD. CDR3 DNA (partial): TGTGCCATCAGTGAGTCACAGGTTGTAACCCCTGAAGCTTTC. It yields the protein CAISESQVVTPEAF. The entire CDR3 protein reads CAISESQVVTPEAFF.

V is TRBV11-3 and J is TRBJ2-3, with D maybe TRBD2 (6 bases). V was pared by 5 bases and J by 0 bases, with 9 bases between. The V gene's germline CDR1 is SGHNT and CDR2 YENEEA. CDR3 length: 14 residues. Written as DNA, the CDR3 is TGTGCCAGCAGCCCCGGGACTAGCACAGATACGCAGTATTTT. It codes for CASSPGTSTDTQYF. Filled out from reference TRBV11-3 and TRBJ2-3, the complete variable domain reads EAGVVQSPRYKIIEKKQPVAFWCNPISGHNTLYWYLQNLGQGPELLIRYENEEAVDDSQLPKDRFSAERLKGVDSTLKIQPAELGDSAVYLCASSPGTSTDTQYFGPGTRLTVL.

The V call is TRBV5-1, the J call TRBJ2-2; D unclear. The CDR3 runs 16 residues. The germline V and J ends were trimmed by 0 bases and 6 bases, with 15 bases remaining between them. Per the germline V gene, CDR1 is SGHRS and CDR2 is YFSETQ. As DNA, the CDR3 is TGCGCCAGCAGCTTGGTGGGCACGGATAGGGCCGGGGAGCTGTTTTTT. Its translation: CASSLVGTDRAGELFF.

CDR3 bases: TGTGCCACCAGCAGCAATCGACTGTTCTACGAGCAGTACTTC. Translation: CATSSNRLFYEQYF. The rearrangement links TRBV15 to TRBJ2-7; no clear D. Per germline, CDR1 LNHNV and CDR2 YYDKDF (reference sequence). The CDR3 covers 14 residues. V lost 3 bases, J lost 3 bases, and 12 bases lay in between.

In DNA form, the CDR3 reads TGTGCCAGCAGTAGGACGGAGAACACTGAAGCTTTCTTT. Its translation is CASSRTENTEAFF. V and J are TRBV6-8 and TRBJ1-1; no clear D gene. Per the germline V gene, CDR1 is MNHGY and CDR2 is SAAAGT. V lost 5 bases and J 1 base, leaving 8 bases between the germline ends. This CDR3 region has 13 residues.

This chain uses TRBV5-1 with TRBJ1-5; D is possibly TRBD1 (6 bases). There are 21 residues in the CDR3. Germline CDR1 reads SGHRS; CDR2 reads YFSETQ. The V gene lost 2 bases and the J gene lost 1 base, with 28 bases spanning the gap. The CDR3, as DNA: TGCGCCAGCAGCTTACCCTCTCAACAGGGAGGCCACCGCCCCAGCAATCAGCCCCAGCATTTT. Its protein product is CASSLPSQQGGHRPSNQPQHF.

The V gene is TRBV19, the J gene TRBJ1-2, with D unresolved. Trimming shortened V by 5 bases and J by 4 bases, and 11 bases separated the two germline ends. CDR3 length: 13 residues. Germline loops: CDR1 LNHDA, CDR2 SQIVND (reference sequence). CDR3 DNA: TGTGCCAGTAGTCCACTCGACCGCTATGGCTACACCTTC. It encodes CASSPLDRYGYTF.

CDR3 nucleotide sequence: TGTGCTAGTGGCTCGGGACAGTCTGCAACTAATGAAAAACTGTTTTTT. Translating gives CASGSGQSATNEKLFF. This chain uses TRBV12-5 with TRBJ1-4, with 7 nucleotides matching TRBD1. With 6 bases clipped from V and 0 bases from J, the junction kept 7 bases outside the gene matches. This CDR3 has 16 residues. The germline V gene encodes CDR1 LGHNT and CDR2 FRNRAP.

V is TRBV6-1 and J is TRBJ1-6; a weak D match, TRBD1 (5 bases). Germline CDR1 and CDR2: MNHNS and SASEGT. The CDR3 has 16 residues. The V and J ends lost 1 base and 9 bases respectively, with 16 bases between them. CDR3 residues: CASSEGSAGSASPLHF. CDR3 bases: TGTGCCAGCAGTGAAGGGTCGGCAGGGTCGGCTTCACCCCTCCACTTT.

This chain connects TRBV19 to TRBJ2-6; either TRBD1 or TRBD2 may fit D (6 bases each). V was trimmed by 5 bases and J by 3 bases, leaving 17 bases between them. The germline V gene has CDR1 LNHDA and CDR2 SQIVND (reference sequence). This CDR3 has 17 residues. The CDR3 spells CASSPLTGRNGANVLTF. The CDR3 coding sequence is TGTGCCAGTAGTCCCCTAACAGGGAGGAATGGGGCCAACGTCCTGACTTTC.

The chain links TRBV18 to TRBJ1-1; D ambiguous. The V end was cut by 1 base, the J end by 4 bases, with 13 bases between. This CDR3 has 15 amino acids. The germline V gene encodes CDR1 KGHSH and CDR2 LQKENI. The CDR3 nucleotides are TGTGCCAGCTCACCACAGGGAACCCCCCTCACTGAAGCTTTCTTT. Protein sequence: CASSPQGTPLTEAFF.

The chain carries TRBV30 and TRBJ1-6; the D gene is possibly TRBD1 (5 bases). Germline V gives CDR1 GTSNPN, CDR2 SVGIG (reference sequence). The CDR3 runs to 13 residues. Trimming removed 8 bases at V and 6 bases at J, with 14 bases between. CDR3: CAGTGTVNSPLHF. CDR3 bases: TGTGCCGGAACCGGGACGGTTAATTCACCCCTCCACTTT.

The rearrangement links TRBV19 to TRBJ1-2; D is possibly TRBD1 (6 bases). Trimming took 4 bases from V and 4 from J, leaving 16 bases between them. This CDR3 has 15 residues. The germline V gene has CDR1 LNHDA and CDR2 SQIVND (reference sequence). Written as DNA, the CDR3 is TGTGCCAGTAGTACTCAGGACAGCTGGGGCTATGGCTACACCTTC. Protein product: CASSTQDSWGYGYTF.

In its sample, this clone ranks as medium-sized. This chain uses TRBV4-1 with TRBJ1-1; D gene unclear. Trimming stripped 1 base from V and 2 bases from J, with 8 bases between. The germline CDR1 and CDR2 sequences are MGHRA and YSYEKL. This CDR3 is built from 14 residues. The CDR3 bases are TGCGCCAGCAGCCAAGGTCATAGTAACACTGAAGCTTTCTTT. Amino acid sequence: CASSQGHSNTEAFF.